Here is one T cell receptor beta chain with its context. Its target is not known. The CDR3 length is 13 residues. Germline assignment: CDR1 MDHEN and CDR2 SYDVKM. Trimming took off 3 bases at V and 1 base at J, with 7 bases between the two ends. No infections or other immune events were documented during collection. This specimen belongs to a study of identifying expanded T cells in peripheral blood. Findings and caveats of the study: Clone count variance between roughly 2-week samples rose with total template count. Over approximately two and four weeks, about 15 and 18 clones changed, versus around 1.2 between replicates.

Here immunoSEQ multiplex PCR was the method, and the copy in TCRdb shows in-frame clones only, minus some. The sample includes about 130,000 clones, approximately 86% of them seen just once. The chain has TRBV28 and TRBJ2-7; D unresolved. The origin of this receptor is a person between 18 and 75 years old in good health. Input material: blood. CDR3 coding DNA: TGTGCCAGCAGTTTTATAGGGTCCTACGAGCAGTACTTC. This sequence encodes CASSFIGSYEQYF. The full variable domain, its missing parts supplied by reference TRBV28 and TRBJ2-7, is DVKVTQSSRYLVKRTGEKVFLECVQDMDHENMFWYRQDPGLGLRLIYFSYDVKMKEKGDIPEGYSVSREKKERFSLILESASTNQTSMYLCASSFIGSYEQYFGPGTRLTVT.